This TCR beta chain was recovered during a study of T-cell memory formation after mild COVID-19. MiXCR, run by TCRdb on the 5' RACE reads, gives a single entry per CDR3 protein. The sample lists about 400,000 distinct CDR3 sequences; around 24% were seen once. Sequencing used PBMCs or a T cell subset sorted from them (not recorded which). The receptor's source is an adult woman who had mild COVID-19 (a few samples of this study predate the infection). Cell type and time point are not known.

Here the CDR3 DNA reads TGTGCCAGCAGCTTAGAACCAGGGACTTACGGAAACACCATATATTTT. It is translated as CASSLEPGTYGNTIYF. The rearrangement joins TRBV11-2 to TRBJ1-3, with D possibly matching TRBD1 (5 bases). The V end was cut by 0 bases, the J end by 4 bases, with 13 bases between. This CDR3 is 16 amino acids long. CDR1 and CDR2 (germline): SGHAT, FQNNGV.